This T cell receptor (beta chain) was recovered during a study of beta chain features in type 1 diabetes (dated by TCRdb to 2016 to 2019). Regarding the research as a whole: No differences in mean age, gender distribution, total cell number or subset yield were found between patients and healthy donors. A total of some 100,000,000 sorted cells were examined across all samples, and the number of cells per subset was strongly correlated with RNA yield. The study compared TCRB repertoires of sorted circulating CD4+ T cell subsets between recently diagnosed type 1 diabetes patients and matched healthy donors. Whereas all 30 or so donors provided naive and central memory subsets, regulatory and stem cell-like memory subsets were isolated from just 8 patients and about eight healthy donors. Study-wide conclusions, independent of this receptor: Because cDNA rather than genomic DNA was sequenced, highly expressing activated cells could have been over-represented, although no difference in activation and CD3 levels was found between groups. At VDJ recombination sites, type 1 diabetes patients had fewer insertions and more deleted nucleotides, which implies abnormalities in thymic rearrangement. Because small numbers of individuals were included in the HLA sub-analyses, any influence of HLA type on TCRB rearrangement was left unresolved. Naive, central memory and regulatory TCRB repertoires appeared to be more similar among patients than among healthy donors. PCR might favor shorter templates, but patient and control samples were amplified and corrected together, so any skew would affect both groups equally. In all four CD4+ subsets, TCRB CDR3 length was moderately but significantly shorter in type 1 diabetes patients.

V is pared back by 2 bases and J by 6 bases, with 17 bases lying between the germline termini. The CDR3 holds 16 amino acids from the cysteine to the phenylalanine. Kept here is only the CDR3 DNA, which spans 48 bases and is read in frame from base 1. Taken from the germline V gene (reference sequence), the CDR1 and CDR2 loops are SGHAT and FQDESV. Concerning this clone itself: Its recognized antigen is unknown. Nothing much larger sits one base from this clone, and base qualities are not available.

The entire isolated RNA was reverse transcribed using the High Capacity cDNA Reverse Transcription Kit, and thus expressed TCRB transcripts were sequenced. Deep immunoSEQ sequencing was performed on naive, central memory and regulatory T cell samples, with an average of roughly 4 million total reads per sample. After sorted cells were lysed in RLT buffer, RNA was extracted with DNase-treated RNeasy Micro or Mini kits, with the choice depending on cell number. Each cell subset was processed on its own to prevent cross-contamination, while patient and healthy donor samples were processed together. The immunoSEQ multiplex PCR was used to amplify TCRB sequences from cDNA, generating 87-bp fragments that spanned the CDR3 region. Sequencing of the amplicons was performed on the Illumina HiSeq platform. The original pipeline was this. Synthetic template baselines were used to correct PCR bias computationally, reads within Hamming distance 2 were collapsed, and singletons that could not be merged were discarded. Reads were aligned against IMGT so that V, D and J genes, CDR3 length and insertions or deletions at six rearrangement sites could be assigned. Within each subset, clonotype counts were normalized to sorted cell number, and only after that were true diversity and Gini coefficients computed with the tcR R package. The overlap coefficient, calculated on TCRB nucleotide sequences, was used to measure repertoire sharing. As a proxy for the pre-selection repertoire, out-of-frame TCRB sequences from naive cells were analyzed. In its TCRdb copy, this immuneACCESS table keeps in-frame sequences only and misses some clones. Where compared with another copy, unresolved V genes explain less than half of these, and the others have no known cause. V and J calls and clone size are as listed in that table; D and trimming were resolved from the DNA. The sample table contains 550,000 to 850,000 clones; only one count was recorded for around 15% of them. 0.02% to 0.025% of the sample is taken by the ten largest.

From each donor, a single peripheral blood sample of approximately 120 mL on average was drawn into heparinised tubes. A BD FACSAria II and a panel including CD45RO, CCR7, CD25, CD127, CD95 and CD27 were used to sort naive, central memory, regulatory and stem cell-like memory CD4+ T cells. All sorted populations exceeded 98% purity. PBMCs were isolated immediately by Lymphoprep density gradient centrifugation and stained directly without culture. To minimize batch effects, samples were stained and sorted in pairs, one healthy donor with one patient per experiment. The receptor comes from a man between 18 and 29 years old with type 1 diabetes. The chain employs TRBV11-1 and TRBJ2-1; the D gene assignment is perhaps TRBD1 or TRBD2, with each matching 6 bases. The sequenced sample consisted of naive CD4+ T cells from blood. Taken with the paper, the label for cell subset or site translates to: true naive CD4+ T cells. This receptor has the CDR3 CASSLTRDPGANEQFF. In nucleotides, the sequence is TGTGCCAGCAGCTTAACCCGGGACCCGGGGGCCAATGAGCAGTTCTTC.